Here is one TCR beta chain with its context. This entry comes from a study of T cells in localized non-small cell lung cancer. Method: immunoSEQ multiplex PCR; TCRdb's copy keeps in-frame clones and lacks some. The table records over 50,000 clones, roughly 84% of them present only once. The CDR3 extends over 16 amino acids. CDR1 is SGHAT and CDR2 is FQNNGV in the germline V gene. The junction had 8 bases not matched to a gene; V was cut back by 5 bases and J by 7 bases. V gene TRBV11-2 combines with J gene TRBJ2-2; 12 nucleotides line up with TRBD2. This receptor was identified in a man aged 40-75 years with stage III lung adenocarcinoma. The sample here was peripheral blood mononuclear cells, taken before any cancer treatment. CDR3 loop: CASSPPSGGAGGELFF. CDR3 sequence (DNA): TGTGCCAGCAGCCCTCCTAGCGGGGGGGCTGGCGGGGAGCTGTTTTTT.